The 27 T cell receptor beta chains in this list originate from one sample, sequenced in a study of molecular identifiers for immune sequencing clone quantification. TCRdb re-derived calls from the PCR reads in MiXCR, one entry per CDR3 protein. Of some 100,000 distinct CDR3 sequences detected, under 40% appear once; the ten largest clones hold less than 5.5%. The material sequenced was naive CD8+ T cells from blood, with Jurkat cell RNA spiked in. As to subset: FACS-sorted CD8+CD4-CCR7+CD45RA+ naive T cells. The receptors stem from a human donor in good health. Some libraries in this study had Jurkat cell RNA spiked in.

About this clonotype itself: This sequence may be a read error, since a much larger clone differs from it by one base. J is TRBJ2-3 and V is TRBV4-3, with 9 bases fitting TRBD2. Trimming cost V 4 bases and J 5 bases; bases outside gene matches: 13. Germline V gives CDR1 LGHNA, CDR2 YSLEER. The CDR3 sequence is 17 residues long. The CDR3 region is CASSRSTSGIWEDTQYF. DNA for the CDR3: TGCGCCAGCAGCCGATCGACTAGCGGAATCTGGGAAGATACGCAGTATTTT.

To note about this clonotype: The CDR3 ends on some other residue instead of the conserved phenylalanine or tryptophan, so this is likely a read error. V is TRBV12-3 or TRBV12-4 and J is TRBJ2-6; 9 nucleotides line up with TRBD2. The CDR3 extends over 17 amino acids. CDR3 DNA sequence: TGTGCCAGCAGTTTGGTAGCGGGAGAAACTGGGGCCGACGTCCTGACTTAC. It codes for CASSLVAGETGADVLTY.

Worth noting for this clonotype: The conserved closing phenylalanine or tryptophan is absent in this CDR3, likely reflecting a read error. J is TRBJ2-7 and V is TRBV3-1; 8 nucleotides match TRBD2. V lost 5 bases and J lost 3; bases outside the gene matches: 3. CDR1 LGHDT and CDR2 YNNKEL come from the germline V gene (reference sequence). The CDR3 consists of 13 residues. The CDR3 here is CASSSAGDYEQYI. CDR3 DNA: TGTGCCAGCAGCTCAGCGGGAGACTACGAGCAGTACATC.

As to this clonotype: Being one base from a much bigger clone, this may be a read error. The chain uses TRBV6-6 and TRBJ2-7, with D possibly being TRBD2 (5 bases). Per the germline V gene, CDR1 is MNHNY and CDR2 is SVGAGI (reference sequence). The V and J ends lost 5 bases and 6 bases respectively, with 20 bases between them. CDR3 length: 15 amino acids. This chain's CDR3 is CASSAPTGNLGEQYF. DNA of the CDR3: TGTGCCAGCAGTGCCCCAACCGGGAACCTCGGCGAGCAGTACTTC.

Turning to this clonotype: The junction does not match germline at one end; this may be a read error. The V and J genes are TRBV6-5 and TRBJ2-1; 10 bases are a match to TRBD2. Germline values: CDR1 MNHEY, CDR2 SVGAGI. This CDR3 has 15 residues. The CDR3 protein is CASSAGTSAYNELFF. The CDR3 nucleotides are TGTGCCAGCAGTGCGGGGACTAGCGCGTACAATGAGCTGTTCTTC.

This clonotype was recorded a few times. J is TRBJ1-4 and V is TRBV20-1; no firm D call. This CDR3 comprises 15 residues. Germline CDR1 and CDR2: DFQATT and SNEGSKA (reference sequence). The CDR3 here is CSQPQPRGNNEKLFF. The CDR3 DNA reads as TGCAGCCAACCGCAGCCCCGGGGAAATAATGAAAAACTGTTTTTT.

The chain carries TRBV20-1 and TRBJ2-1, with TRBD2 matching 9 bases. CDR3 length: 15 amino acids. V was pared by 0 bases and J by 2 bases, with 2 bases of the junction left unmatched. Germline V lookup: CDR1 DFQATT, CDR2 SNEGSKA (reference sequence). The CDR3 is CSAREIAGAYNEQFF. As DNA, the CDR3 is TGCAGTGCTAGAGAAATAGCGGGAGCCTACAATGAGCAGTTCTTC.

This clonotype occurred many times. CDR3 loop: CASSLHPGRTEAFF. CDR3 DNA sequence: TGTGCCAGCAGTCTCCATCCGGGGAGGACTGAAGCTTTCTTT. The rearrangement links TRBV28 to TRBJ1-1; D uncertain. The CDR3 is 14 amino acids. Trimming shortened V by 5 bases and J by 5 bases, and 15 bases separated the two germline ends. Germline V CDR1 and CDR2: MDHEN, SYDVKM.

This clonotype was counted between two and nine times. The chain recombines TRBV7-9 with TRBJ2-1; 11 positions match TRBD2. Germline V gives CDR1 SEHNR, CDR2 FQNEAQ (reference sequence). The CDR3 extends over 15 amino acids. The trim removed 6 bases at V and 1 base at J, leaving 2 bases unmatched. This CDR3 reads CASSGLAGSYNEQFF. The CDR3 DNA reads TGTGCCAGCAGTGGACTAGCGGGTTCCTACAATGAGCAGTTCTTC.

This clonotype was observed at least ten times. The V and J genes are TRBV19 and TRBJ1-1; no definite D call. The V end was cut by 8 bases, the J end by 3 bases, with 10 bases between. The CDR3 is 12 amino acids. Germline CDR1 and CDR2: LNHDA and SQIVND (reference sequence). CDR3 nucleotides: TGTGCCAGTTCGGTCGGATACACTGAAGCTTTCTTT. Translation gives CASSVGYTEAFF.

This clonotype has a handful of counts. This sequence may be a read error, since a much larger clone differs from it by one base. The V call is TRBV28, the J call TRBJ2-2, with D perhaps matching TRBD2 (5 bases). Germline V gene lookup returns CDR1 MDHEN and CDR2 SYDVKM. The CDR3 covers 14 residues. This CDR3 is CASSFMRNTGELIF. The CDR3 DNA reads TGTGCCAGCAGTTTTATGCGGAACACCGGGGAGCTGATTTTT.

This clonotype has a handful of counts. The CDR3 loop is CASNTPTGGYSNQPQHF. The CDR3 DNA follows: TGTGCCAGTAATACGCCCACGGGGGGTTATAGCAATCAGCCCCAGCATTTT. The chain is built from TRBV19 and TRBJ1-5; D might be TRBD1 (5 bases). Deletions cut 7 bases from V and 0 bases from J, with 19 bases between. The CDR3 length is 17 residues. Germline V gene lookup returns CDR1 LNHDA and CDR2 SQIVND (reference sequence). The variable domain in full, completed from reference TRBV19 and TRBJ1-5, reads DGGITQSPKYLFRKEGQNVTLSCEQNLNHDAMYWYRQDPGQGLRLIYYSQIVNDFQKGDIAEGYSVSREKKESFPLTVTSAQKNPTAFYLCASNTPTGGYSNQPQHFGDGTRLSIL.

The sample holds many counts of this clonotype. The CDR3: CASSLGGAGANVLTF. The CDR3, as DNA: TGTGCCAGCAGTCTTGGCGGGGCTGGGGCCAACGTCCTGACTTTC. V is TRBV6-9 and J is TRBJ2-6, with D maybe TRBD2 (6 bases). The CDR3 length is 15 residues. CDR1 and CDR2 from the germline V gene are MNHGY and SVAAGI. V was cut by 5 bases and J by 2 bases, with 10 bases left in between.

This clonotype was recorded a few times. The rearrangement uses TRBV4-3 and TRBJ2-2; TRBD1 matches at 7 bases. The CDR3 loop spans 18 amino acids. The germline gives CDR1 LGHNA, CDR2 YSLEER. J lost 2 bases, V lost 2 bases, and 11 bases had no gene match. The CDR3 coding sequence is TGCGCCAGCAGCCAATTTACAGGGGCCGTTTTTAACACCGGGGAGCTGTTTTTT. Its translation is CASSQFTGAVFNTGELFF.

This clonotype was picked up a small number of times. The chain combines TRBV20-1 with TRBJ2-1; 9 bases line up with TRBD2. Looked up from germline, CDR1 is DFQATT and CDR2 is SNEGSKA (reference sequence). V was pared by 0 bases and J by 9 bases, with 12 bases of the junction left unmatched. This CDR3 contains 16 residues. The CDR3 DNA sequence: TGCAGTGCTAGAGATCTGGCGGGAGGGCTCCCACTTGAGCAGTTCTTC. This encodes CSARDLAGGLPLEQFF.

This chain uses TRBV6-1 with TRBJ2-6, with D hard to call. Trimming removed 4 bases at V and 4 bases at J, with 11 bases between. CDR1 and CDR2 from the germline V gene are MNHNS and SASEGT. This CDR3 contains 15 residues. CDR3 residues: CASSAGPGGANVLTF. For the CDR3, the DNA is TGTGCCAGCAGTGCTGGTCCTGGCGGGGCCAACGTCCTGACTTTC.

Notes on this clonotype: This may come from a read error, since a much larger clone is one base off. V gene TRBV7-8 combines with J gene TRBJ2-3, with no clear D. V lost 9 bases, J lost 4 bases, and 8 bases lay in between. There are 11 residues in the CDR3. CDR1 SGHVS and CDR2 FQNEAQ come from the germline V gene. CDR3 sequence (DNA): TGTGCCAGTCAATCCTCAGATACGCAGTATTTT. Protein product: CASQSSDTQYF.

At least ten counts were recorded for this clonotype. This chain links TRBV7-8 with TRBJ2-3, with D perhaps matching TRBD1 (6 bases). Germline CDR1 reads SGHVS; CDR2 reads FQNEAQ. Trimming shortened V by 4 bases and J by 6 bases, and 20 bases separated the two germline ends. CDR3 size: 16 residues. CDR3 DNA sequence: TGTGCCAGCAGCTGGGGGCAAGCCCCCTCTGGGGATACGCAGTATTTT. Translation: CASSWGQAPSGDTQYF.

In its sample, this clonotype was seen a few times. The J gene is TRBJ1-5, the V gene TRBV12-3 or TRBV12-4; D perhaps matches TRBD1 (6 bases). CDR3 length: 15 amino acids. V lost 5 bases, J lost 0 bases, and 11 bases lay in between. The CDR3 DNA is TGTGCCAGCAGTCTGGACAGCTATAGCAATCAGCCCCAGCATTTT. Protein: CASSLDSYSNQPQHF.

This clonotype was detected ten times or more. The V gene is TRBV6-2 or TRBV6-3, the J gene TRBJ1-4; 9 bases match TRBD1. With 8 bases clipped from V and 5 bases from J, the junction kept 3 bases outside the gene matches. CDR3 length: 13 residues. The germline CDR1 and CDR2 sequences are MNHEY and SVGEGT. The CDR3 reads CASRDRENEKLFF. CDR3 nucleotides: TGTGCCAGCCGGGACAGGGAAAATGAAAAACTGTTTTTT.

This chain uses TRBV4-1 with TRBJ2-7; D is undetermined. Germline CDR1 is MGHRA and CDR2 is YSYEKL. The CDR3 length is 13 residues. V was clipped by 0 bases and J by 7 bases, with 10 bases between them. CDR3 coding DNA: TGCGCCAGCAGCCAAGATCGCGTCGGAGAGCAGTACTTC. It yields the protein CASSQDRVGEQYF.

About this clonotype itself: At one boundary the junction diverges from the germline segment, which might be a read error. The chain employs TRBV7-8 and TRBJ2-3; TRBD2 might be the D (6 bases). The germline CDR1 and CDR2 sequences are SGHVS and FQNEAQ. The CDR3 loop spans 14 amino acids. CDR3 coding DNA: TGTGCCAACAGCTTAGCGGACAGCACAGATACGCAGTATTTT. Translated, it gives CANSLADSTDTQYF.

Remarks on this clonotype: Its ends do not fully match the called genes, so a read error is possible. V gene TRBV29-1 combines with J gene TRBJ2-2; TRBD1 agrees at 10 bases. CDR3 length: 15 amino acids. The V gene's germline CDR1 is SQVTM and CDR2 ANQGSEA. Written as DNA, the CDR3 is TGCAGCGTGGTACCGGGACAGGGGCGGGGCGGGGAGCTGTCTTTT. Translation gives CSVVPGQGRGGELSF.

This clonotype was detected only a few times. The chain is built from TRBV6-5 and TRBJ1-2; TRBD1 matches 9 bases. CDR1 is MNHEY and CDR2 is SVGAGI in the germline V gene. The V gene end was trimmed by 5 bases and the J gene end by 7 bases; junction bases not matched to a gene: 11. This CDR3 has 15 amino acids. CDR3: CASSLGQGRGFGYTF. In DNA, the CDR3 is TGTGCCAGCAGTCTAGGACAGGGGAGGGGATTTGGCTACACCTTC.

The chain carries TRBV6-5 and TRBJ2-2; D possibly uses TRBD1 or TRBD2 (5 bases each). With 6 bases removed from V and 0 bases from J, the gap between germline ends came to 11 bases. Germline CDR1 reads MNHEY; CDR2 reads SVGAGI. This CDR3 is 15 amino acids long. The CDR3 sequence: CASRPQGANTGELFF. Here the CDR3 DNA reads TGTGCCAGCAGACCTCAGGGAGCGAACACCGGGGAGCTGTTTTTT.

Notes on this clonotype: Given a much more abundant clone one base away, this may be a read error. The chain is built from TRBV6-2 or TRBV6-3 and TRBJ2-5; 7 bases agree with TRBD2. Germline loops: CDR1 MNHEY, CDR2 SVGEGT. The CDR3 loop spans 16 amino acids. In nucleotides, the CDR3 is TGTGCCAGCAGTTACTGGATTCAGCGGGACCAAGAGACCCAGAACTTC. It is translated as CASSYWIQRDQETQNF.

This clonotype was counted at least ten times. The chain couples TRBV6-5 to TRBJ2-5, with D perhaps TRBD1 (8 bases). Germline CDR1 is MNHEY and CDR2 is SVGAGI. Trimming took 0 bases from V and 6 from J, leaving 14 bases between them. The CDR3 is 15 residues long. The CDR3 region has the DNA TGTGCCAGCAGTTACTCAACAGGGGGGGTACAGACCCAGTACTTC. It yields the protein CASSYSTGGVQTQYF.